This T cell receptor (beta chain) stems from a study of beta chain features in type 1 diabetes. Study observations and caveats: Patients' naive, central memory and Treg TCRB repertoires seemed closer to one another than those of healthy donors.

This clone showed up just a few times. The antigen remains undetermined. The isolated RNA, all of it, was reverse transcribed, so expressed TCRB transcripts were what got sequenced. Here immunoSEQ multiplex PCR was the method, and the copy in TCRdb shows in-frame clones only, minus some. The data hold some 240,000 clones, with about a tenth observed a single time. The CDR3 loop spans 12 amino acids. V dropped 7 bases and J dropped 3 bases, with 7 bases sitting between them. CDR1 and CDR2 (germline): MDHEN, SYDVKM. Sequencing used central memory CD4+ T cells from blood. The receptor comes from a man aged 18 to 29 in good health. J is TRBJ1-5 and V is TRBV28, with D unclear. Here the CDR3 DNA reads TGTGCCAGCAATTTGGACAATCAGCCCCAGCATTTT. Translation: CASNLDNQPQHF.